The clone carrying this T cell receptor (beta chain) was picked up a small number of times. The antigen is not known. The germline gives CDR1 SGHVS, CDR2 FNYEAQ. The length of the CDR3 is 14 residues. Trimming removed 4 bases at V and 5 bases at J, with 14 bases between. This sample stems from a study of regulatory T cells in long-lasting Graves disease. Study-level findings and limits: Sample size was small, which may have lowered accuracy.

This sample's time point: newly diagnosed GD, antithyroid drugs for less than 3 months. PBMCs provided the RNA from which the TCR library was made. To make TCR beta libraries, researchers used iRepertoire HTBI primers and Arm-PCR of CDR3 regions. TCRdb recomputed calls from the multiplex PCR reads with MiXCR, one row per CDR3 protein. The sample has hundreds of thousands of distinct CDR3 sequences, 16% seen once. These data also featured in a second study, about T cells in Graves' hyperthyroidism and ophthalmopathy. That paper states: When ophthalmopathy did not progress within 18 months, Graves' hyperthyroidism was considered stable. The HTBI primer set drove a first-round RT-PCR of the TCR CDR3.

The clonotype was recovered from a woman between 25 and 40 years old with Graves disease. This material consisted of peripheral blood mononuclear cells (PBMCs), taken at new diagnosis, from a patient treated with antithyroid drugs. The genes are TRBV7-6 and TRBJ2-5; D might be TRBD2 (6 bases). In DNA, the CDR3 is TGTGCCAGCAGCTCGGGACTGCCTGTGGAGACCCAGTACTTC. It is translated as CASSSGLPVETQYF.